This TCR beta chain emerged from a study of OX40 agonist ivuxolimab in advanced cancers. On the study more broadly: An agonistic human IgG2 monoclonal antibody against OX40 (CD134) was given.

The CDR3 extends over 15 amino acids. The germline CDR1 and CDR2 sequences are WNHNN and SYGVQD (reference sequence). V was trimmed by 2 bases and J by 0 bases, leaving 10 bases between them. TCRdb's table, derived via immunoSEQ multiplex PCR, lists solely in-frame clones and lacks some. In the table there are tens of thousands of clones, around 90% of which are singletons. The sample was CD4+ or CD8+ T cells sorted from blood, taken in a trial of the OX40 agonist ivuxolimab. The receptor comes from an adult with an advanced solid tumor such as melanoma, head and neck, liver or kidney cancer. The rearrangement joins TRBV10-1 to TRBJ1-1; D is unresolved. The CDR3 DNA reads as TGCGCCAGCAGTGAGGGGAGGGCCTTGAACACTGAAGCTTTCTTT. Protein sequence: CASSEGRALNTEAFF.